These 28 T cell receptor beta chains were all obtained from the same sample, sequenced in a study of control samples from healthy donors and cancer patients. Profiling relied on immunoSEQ multiplex PCR, and the TCRdb table lists in-frame clones only, not all of them. This sample has 50,000 or so clones, with around 95% found just once. Material for sequencing was blood. The receptors stem from a woman younger than 30 in good health.

This clone appeared once. The rearrangement joins TRBV2 to TRBJ2-7; 9 bases align to TRBD1. The CDR3 runs to 15 residues. Germline lookup yields CDR1 SNHLY and CDR2 FYNNEI. The J segment lost 3 bases and the V segment lost 2 bases, leaving 5 bases of the junction unmatched. Here the CDR3 DNA reads TGTGCCAGCAGTGAAATACAGGGGGCGGGCTACGAGCAGTACTTC. Translating gives CASSEIQGAGYEQYF.

The chain uses TRBV7-2 and TRBJ1-5, with D unclear. The CDR3 length is 13 residues. Germline V gene lookup returns CDR1 SGHTA and CDR2 FQGNSA. Trimming left V 3 bases short and J 8 bases short, with 11 bases between. CDR3 loop: CASSFSLWEPQHF. DNA for the CDR3: TGTGCCAGCAGCTTCTCCCTATGGGAGCCCCAGCATTTT.

V gene TRBV18 combines with J gene TRBJ2-3; the match to TRBD2 covers 9 bases. The CDR3 runs 15 residues. The germline V gene has CDR1 KGHSH and CDR2 LQKENI. V lost 6 bases to trimming and J lost 3 bases; unmatched junction nucleotides: 7. The DNA for the CDR3 is TGTGCCAGCTCGGGCGGGGGGGCCTGGACAGATACGCAGTATTTT. Translating it yields CASSGGGAWTDTQYF.

For this clone: Relative to the germline gene, one junction end is altered; a read error may explain this. V usage is TRBV5-1 and J usage is TRBJ1-4; no firm D call. The CDR3 runs to 15 residues. The germline gives CDR1 SGHRS, CDR2 YFSETQ. In nucleotides, the CDR3 is TGCGCCAGCAGCTTGGCCGGGAGCGTCGCCGAAAGACTGTTTTTT. This gives the protein CASSLAGSVAERLFF.

The chain combines TRBV12-3 or TRBV12-4 with TRBJ1-2; D is unclear. V lost 3 bases, J lost 4 bases, and 6 bases lay in between. This CDR3 has 12 residues. This CDR3 is CASSFGVYGYTF. Written as DNA, the CDR3 is TGTGCCAGCAGTTTCGGGGTCTATGGCTACACCTTC.

This rearrangement joins TRBV28 to TRBJ1-1; D unclear. The CDR3 contains 16 residues. Deletions cut 4 bases from V and 1 base from J, with 16 bases between. Looked up from germline, CDR1 is MDHEN and CDR2 is SYDVKM. CDR3 protein: CASSSAGSAKNTEAFF. DNA for the CDR3: TGTGCCAGCAGTTCAGCTGGCTCAGCCAAGAACACTGAAGCTTTCTTT.

The chain links TRBV6-4 to TRBJ2-3; TRBD1 matches 9 bases. Germline loops: CDR1 MRHNA, CDR2 SNTAGT. The CDR3 contains 15 residues. V shed 3 bases and J 2 bases; nucleotides not matched to a gene: 3. The DNA of the CDR3 is TGTGCCAGCAGTGATGGGACAGGGACCACAGATACGCAGTATTTT. Translating gives CASSDGTGTTDTQYF.

The chain employs TRBV6-5 and TRBJ1-6; 8 bases align to TRBD1. Germline assignment: CDR1 MNHEY and CDR2 SVGAGI. V shed 7 bases and J 9 bases; nucleotides not matched to a gene: 11. This CDR3 has 15 residues. This CDR3 is CASTADRVWGSPLHF. CDR3 nucleotides: TGTGCCAGCACCGCGGACAGGGTTTGGGGTTCACCCCTCCACTTT.

This chain links TRBV25-1 with TRBJ1-4; the D gene is possibly TRBD1 (5 bases). Between the trimmed V and J ends, which lost 1 base and 2 bases, there was a span of 14 bases. The germline CDR1 and CDR2 sequences are MGHDK and SYGVNS. The CDR3 has 17 residues. This chain's CDR3 is CASSESFGRGTNEKLFF. The CDR3 DNA follows: TGTGCCAGCAGTGAATCGTTCGGGCGGGGGACTAATGAAAAACTGTTTTTT.

The gene calls are TRBV28 and TRBJ2-1; D is ambiguous. V was clipped by 5 bases and J by 9 bases, with 20 bases between them. The germline gives CDR1 MDHEN, CDR2 SYDVKM. This CDR3 has 15 amino acids. The CDR3 loop is CASSPRVQAVSEQFF. CDR3 coding DNA: TGTGCCAGCAGTCCCCGGGTTCAAGCAGTTAGTGAGCAGTTCTTC.

This clone was observed a single time. V is TRBV5-5 and J is TRBJ1-2, with 9 bases matching TRBD1. The CDR3 runs 14 residues. Trimming at V came to 0 bases and at J to 6 bases, leaving 3 bases not matched to a gene. Looked up from germline, CDR1 is SGHKS and CDR2 is YYEKEE (reference sequence). CDR3 nucleotide sequence: TGTGCCAGCAGCTTGGGGACAGGGGTCCATGGCTACACCTTC. This sequence encodes CASSLGTGVHGYTF.

The chain joins TRBV28 to TRBJ1-2; D is unresolved. This CDR3 comprises 14 residues. CDR1 is MDHEN and CDR2 is SYDVKM in the germline V gene. Trimming removed 4 bases at V and 9 bases at J, with 18 bases between. The CDR3 sequence: CASSSPPHVVSYTF. CDR3 in DNA: TGTGCCAGCAGTTCCCCACCCCACGTGGTGAGCTACACCTTC.

The J gene is TRBJ1-2, the V gene TRBV7-2; possible D gene TRBD1, 5 bases. Germline CDR1 SGHTA, CDR2 FQGNSA. The CDR3 has 15 residues. Trimming stripped 8 bases from V and 11 bases from J, with 27 bases between. The CDR3 protein is CASVVLPSGTVPYTF. The CDR3 nucleotides read TGTGCCAGCGTTGTACTACCCTCCGGGACGGTCCCATACACCTTC.

The chain uses TRBV3-1 (or the pseudogene TRBV3-2) and TRBJ1-2; D perhaps matches TRBD1 (6 bases). CDR1 and CDR2 from the germline V gene are LGHDT and YNNKEL (reference sequence). The V end was cut by 3 bases, the J end by 4 bases, with 12 bases between. The CDR3 has 14 residues. The CDR3 protein is CASSHKGGFYGYTF. In DNA form, the CDR3 reads TGTGCCAGCAGCCACAAGGGGGGATTCTATGGCTACACCTTC.

This CDR3 is CSVESWDPFYGYTF. The CDR3 nucleotides are TGCAGCGTTGAATCATGGGACCCCTTCTATGGCTACACCTTC. The chain links TRBV29-1 to TRBJ1-2; a possible D gene is TRBD1 (5 bases). The length of the CDR3 is 14 residues. Per germline, CDR1 SQVTM and CDR2 ANQGSEA. V lost 2 bases and J 4 bases, leaving 14 bases between the germline ends.

The V gene is TRBV6-1, the J gene TRBJ1-1; D ambiguous. Deletions cut 2 bases from V and 5 bases from J, with 6 bases between. Germline V gene sequence: CDR1 MNHNS, CDR2 SASEGT. The CDR3 has 12 amino acids. This CDR3 reads CASSERSTEAFF. The CDR3 DNA sequence: TGTGCCAGCAGTGAAAGGTCGACTGAAGCTTTCTTT.

The rearrangement uses TRBV5-1 and TRBJ1-6, with 7 bases that match TRBD1. Germline CDR1 and CDR2: SGHRS and YFSETQ. Unmatched junction bases numbered 5, after V lost 5 bases and J lost 6 bases. CDR3 length: 14 residues. CDR3 protein: CASSFDRANSPLHF. In DNA form, the CDR3 reads TGCGCCAGCAGTTTCGACAGGGCTAATTCACCCCTCCACTTT.

CDR3 in DNA: TGTGCCAGCTCACGACAGGGGGTAGGCAATCAGCCCCAGCATTTT. Protein product: CASSRQGVGNQPQHF. The chain is built from TRBV18 and TRBJ1-5; 9 bases agree with TRBD1. Germline CDR1 and CDR2: KGHSH and LQKENI. After removal of 4 bases from V and 2 bases from J, the junction contained 3 bases not matched to a gene. This CDR3 region has 15 residues.

This clone was detected only once. This chain joins TRBV9 and TRBJ1-3; D gene ambiguous. From germline, CDR1 is SGDLS and CDR2 YYNGEE. The CDR3 has 15 amino acids. V lost 0 bases and J lost 0, with 7 bases in between. The CDR3 DNA follows: TGTGCCAGCAGCGTAGGGGGAGGCTCTGGAAACACCATATATTTT. This translates into CASSVGGGSGNTIYF.

The rearrangement joins TRBV12-3 or TRBV12-4 to TRBJ1-4, with 9 bases matching TRBD1. This CDR3 has 13 residues. V lost 6 bases and J lost 8; bases outside the gene matches: 4. The CDR3 sequence is CASSGQGREKLFF. CDR3 in DNA: TGTGCCAGCAGCGGACAGGGGAGAGAAAAACTGTTTTTT.

This CDR3 reads CAISGASGVKETQYF. The CDR3 DNA reads TGTGCCATCAGTGGGGCTAGCGGGGTTAAAGAGACCCAGTACTTC. V usage is TRBV10-3 and J usage is TRBJ2-5; TRBD2 matches 9 bases. The germline V gene has CDR1 ENHRY and CDR2 SYGVKD. This CDR3 spans 15 amino acids. The ends lost 4 bases at V and 3 bases at J; junction bases unmatched: 6.

This chain links TRBV19 with TRBJ2-2; tentatively, D is TRBD1 (5 bases). CDR3 length: 14 amino acids. CDR1 and CDR2 from the germline V gene are LNHDA and SQIVND (reference sequence). Trimming cost V 7 bases and J 1 base, with 10 bases left between them. CDR3 protein: CASTLDRNTGELFF. The CDR3 DNA reads TGTGCCAGTACTCTAGACAGGAACACCGGGGAGCTGTTTTTT. The full variable domain, its missing parts supplied by reference TRBV19 and TRBJ2-2, is DGGITQSPKYLFRKEGQNVTLSCEQNLNHDAMYWYRQDPGQGLRLIYYSQIVNDFQKGDIAEGYSVSREKKESFPLTVTSAQKNPTAFYLCASTLDRNTGELFFGEGSRLTVL.

V and J are TRBV7-9 and TRBJ1-2, with D uncertain. Germline assignment: CDR1 SEHNR and CDR2 FQNEAQ (reference sequence). V was cut by 5 bases and J by 5 bases, with 15 bases left in between. The CDR3 is 14 residues long. The CDR3 nucleotides read TGTGCCAGCAGCCAAGGGTTGGTTGGATATGGCTACACCTTC. Amino acids: CASSQGLVGYGYTF.

A few counts support this clone. The J gene is TRBJ2-2, the V gene TRBV30; 7 nucleotides align to TRBD1. From germline, CDR1 is GTSNPN and CDR2 SVGIG (reference sequence). This CDR3 region has 15 residues. J lost 4 bases, V lost 4 bases, and 9 bases had no gene match. The CDR3 loop is CAWKVQGPTTGELFF. CDR3 bases: TGTGCCTGGAAGGTACAGGGGCCGACCACCGGGGAGCTGTTTTTT.

The rearrangement uses TRBV27 and TRBJ2-1, with a tentative D call TRBD2 (7 bases). V was pared by 3 bases and J by 0 bases, with 15 bases between. CDR1 MNHEY and CDR2 SMNVEV come from the germline V gene (reference sequence). CDR3 length equals 17 residues. Written as DNA, the CDR3 is TGTGCCAGCAGTTTGTCGGGGGGCGGGAGCTCCTACAATGAGCAGTTCTTC. As protein: CASSLSGGGSSYNEQFF.

The chain is built from TRBV28 and TRBJ1-2, with 9 bases identical to TRBD1. CDR3 length equals 13 residues. Germline CDR1 and CDR2: MDHEN and SYDVKM. V trimming: 10 bases; J trimming: 4 bases; junction bases outside the gene matches: 7. The CDR3 DNA reads as TGTGCCAATTCGGAGGGACAGGGCTATGGCTACACCTTC. Translation gives CANSEGQGYGYTF.

The chain recombines TRBV10-3 with TRBJ2-5; TRBD1 agrees at 7 bases. The CDR3 consists of 14 residues. CDR1 and CDR2 from the germline V gene are ENHRY and SYGVKD. V shed 2 bases, J shed 3 bases, and the junction held 3 bases outside the gene matches. CDR3 nucleotides: TGTGCCATCAGTGAGAGGGGGCAAGAAGAGACCCAGTACTTC. This codes for CAISERGQEETQYF.

The V call is TRBV18, the J call TRBJ1-2; perhaps TRBD1 as D (6 bases). V was pared by 6 bases and J by 8 bases, with 37 bases between. Germline V gives CDR1 KGHSH, CDR2 LQKENI. The CDR3 runs 20 residues. The CDR3 sequence is CASSRAASFLGTGRKKGYTF. CDR3 bases: TGTGCCAGCTCTCGAGCGGCGAGCTTTTTGGGAACAGGGAGGAAAAAGGGCTACACCTTC.